This TCR beta chain was sequenced in a study of blood T cell repertoires in COVID-19. The wider study: The study drew acute and convalescent COVID-19 samples from the United States, Italy and Spain.

Only in-frame clones appear in the TCRdb table, and some are missing; sequencing was by immunoSEQ multiplex PCR. Of a few hundred thousand clones in the sample, around 87% were seen once. Germline values: CDR1 PRHDT, CDR2 FYEKMQ (reference sequence). The CDR3 is 17 amino acids. Trimming took 7 bases from V and 6 from J; bases not matched to a gene: 16. This TCR was recovered from a middle-aged man with active or convalescent COVID-19. The chain links TRBV13 to TRBJ2-2; TRBD2 aligns across 8 bases. Sequenced sample: peripheral blood. This CDR3 is CASTSFRSGRGSGELFF. The CDR3 nucleotides are TGTGCCAGCACTTCTTTCCGGAGCGGGAGAGGATCCGGGGAGCTGTTTTTT.